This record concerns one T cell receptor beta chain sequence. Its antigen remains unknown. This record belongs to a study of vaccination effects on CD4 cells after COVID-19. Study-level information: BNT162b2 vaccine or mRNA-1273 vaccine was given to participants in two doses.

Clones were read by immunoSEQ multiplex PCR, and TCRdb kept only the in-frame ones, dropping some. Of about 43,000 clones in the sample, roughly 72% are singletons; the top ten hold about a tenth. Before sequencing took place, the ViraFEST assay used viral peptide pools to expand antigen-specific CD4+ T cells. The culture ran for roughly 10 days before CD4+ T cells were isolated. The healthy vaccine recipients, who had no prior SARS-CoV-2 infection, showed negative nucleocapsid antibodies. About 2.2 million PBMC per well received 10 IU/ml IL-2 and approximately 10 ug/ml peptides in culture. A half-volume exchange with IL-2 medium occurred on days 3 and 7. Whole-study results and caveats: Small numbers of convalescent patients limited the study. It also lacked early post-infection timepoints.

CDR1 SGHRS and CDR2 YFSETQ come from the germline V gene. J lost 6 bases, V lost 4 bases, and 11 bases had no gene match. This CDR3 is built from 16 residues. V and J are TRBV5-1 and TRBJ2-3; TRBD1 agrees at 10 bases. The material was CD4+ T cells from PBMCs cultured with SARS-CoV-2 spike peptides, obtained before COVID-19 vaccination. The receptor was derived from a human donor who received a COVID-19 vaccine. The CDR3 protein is CASSGRDRGFADTQYF. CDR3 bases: TGCGCCAGCAGCGGAAGGGACAGGGGTTTCGCGGATACGCAGTATTTT.